This entry lists 27 T cell receptor beta chains sequenced from one sample in a study of blood T cell repertoires in COVID-19 (dated by TCRdb to about 2020). The method behind the library was the immunoSEQ multiplex PCR assay. Imported from immuneACCESS, the table was reduced by TCRdb to in-frame sequences with V and J called. These copies leave out some clones; in studies compared against another copy, an unresolved V gene accounts for under half, and the cause of the remainder is not known. This sample holds roughly 30,000 clones; about four fifths were observed only once. The ten largest account for approximately 40% of the sample. Sequencing was carried out using peripheral blood. These receptors originate from a woman older than 75 with acute or convalescent COVID-19.

This rearrangement joins TRBV7-2 to TRBJ2-1, with 8 bases aligning to TRBD1. The CDR3 sequence is 15 residues long. The germline gives CDR1 SGHTA, CDR2 FQGNSA. Trimming removed 5 bases from V and 6 bases from J; junction bases left unmatched: 9. The CDR3 loop is CASSATGDWSNEQFF. The CDR3 DNA follows: TGTGCCAGCAGCGCGACAGGGGATTGGAGCAATGAGCAGTTCTTC.

This chain links TRBV20-1 with TRBJ1-3; unclear D gene. Germline CDR1 is DFQATT and CDR2 is SNEGSKA (reference sequence). This CDR3 is 14 amino acids long. Trimming left V 3 bases short and J 4 bases short, with 13 bases between. CDR3 coding DNA: TGCAGTGCTAGTTCGCCCCGTGAGGGAAACACCATATATTTT. Translated: CSASSPREGNTIYF.

The V call is TRBV10-1, the J call TRBJ2-3, with 10 nucleotides matching TRBD2. This CDR3 region has 15 residues. Germline V gene lookup returns CDR1 WNHNN and CDR2 SYGVQD (reference sequence). V shed 3 bases, J shed 4 bases, and the junction held 4 bases outside the gene matches. The DNA for the CDR3 is TGCGCCAGCAGTGACCCACTAGCGGGGTCAGATACGCAGTATTTT. Protein sequence: CASSDPLAGSDTQYF.

This sequence joins TRBV5-1 and TRBJ2-3, with 7 bases that match TRBD2. With 4 bases clipped from V and 6 bases from J, the junction kept 11 bases outside the gene matches. Germline V gene data show CDR1 as SGHRS and CDR2 as YFSETQ. The CDR3 runs 15 residues. For the CDR3, the DNA is TGCGCCAGCAGCGGAACTAGCGCGGTAGGGGATACGCAGTATTTT. This translates into CASSGTSAVGDTQYF.

The chain recombines TRBV7-2 with TRBJ2-5, with a possible D match to TRBD2 (6 bases). The CDR3 covers 14 residues. CDR1 is SGHTA, CDR2 FQGNSA, per germline. V shed 4 bases and J shed 5 bases, with 14 bases lying between them. CDR3 loop: CASSSGLPGETQYF. The CDR3 nucleotides are TGTGCCAGCAGCTCGGGACTCCCGGGGGAGACCCAGTACTTC.

CDR3 protein: CASSSYRGRGQETQYF. The CDR3 DNA reads as TGTGCCAGCAGCTCCTACAGGGGGCGGGGGCAAGAGACCCAGTACTTC. The V gene is TRBV5-4, the J gene TRBJ2-5; TRBD1 matches 9 bases. The CDR3 is 16 amino acids. V was pared by 3 bases and J by 2 bases, with 8 bases of the junction left unmatched. The germline CDR1 and CDR2 sequences are SGHNT and YYREEE (reference sequence). The variable domain in full, with the rest retrieved from reference TRBV5-4 and TRBJ2-5, is ETGVTQSPTHLIKTRGQQVTLRCSSQSGHNTVSWYQQALGQGPQFIFQYYREEENGRGNFPPRFSGLQFPNYSSELNVNALELDDSALYLCASSSYRGRGQETQYFGPGTRLLVL.

This clone was detected a few times. The chain combines TRBV6-5 with TRBJ2-1; D may be TRBD1 (5 bases). V was clipped by 7 bases and J by 0 bases, with 7 bases between them. Per germline, CDR1 MNHEY and CDR2 SVGAGI. The CDR3 is made up of 13 amino acids. In nucleotides, the CDR3 is TGTGCCAGCACGGACAACTCCTACAATGAGCAGTTCTTC. It translates to CASTDNSYNEQFF.

V gene TRBV5-1 combines with J gene TRBJ1-2; D remains unclear. The germline V gene has CDR1 SGHRS and CDR2 YFSETQ. V lost 5 bases to trimming and J lost 2 bases, with 10 bases between them. The CDR3 contains 13 residues. This CDR3 is CASRSNMNYGYTF. In nucleotides, the CDR3 is TGCGCCAGCAGGTCTAATATGAACTATGGCTACACCTTC. The whole variable domain, filled in from reference TRBV5-1 and TRBJ1-2, reads KAGVTQTPRYLIKTRGQQVTLSCSPISGHRSVSWYQQTPGQGLQFLFEYFSETQRNKGNFPGRFSGRQFSNSRSEMNVSTLELGDSALYLCASRSNMNYGYTFGSGTRLTVV.

The chain carries TRBV6-5 and TRBJ1-5; 7 bases map to TRBD1. In germline, CDR1 is MNHEY, CDR2 SVGAGI. The length of the CDR3 is 14 residues. The V gene end was trimmed by 8 bases and the J gene end by 3 bases; junction bases not matched to a gene: 7. CDR3 loop: CASRDRAANQPQHF. DNA for the CDR3: TGTGCCAGCCGAGACAGGGCGGCCAATCAGCCCCAGCATTTT.

The V and J genes are TRBV9 and TRBJ2-5; tentatively, D is TRBD2 (6 bases). The CDR3 extends over 16 amino acids. Germline values: CDR1 SGDLS, CDR2 YYNGEE. V dropped 5 bases and J dropped 7 bases, with 24 bases sitting between them. The CDR3 DNA reads TGTGCCAGCAGTGGAGCCGGGACTCTAAAGTTCGGGACCCAGTACTTC. This sequence encodes CASSGAGTLKFGTQYF.

The chain combines TRBV28 with TRBJ2-1, with 12 nucleotides matching TRBD2. Per the germline V gene, CDR1 is MDHEN and CDR2 is SYDVKM. V gave up 6 bases and J gave up 7 bases; unmatched junction bases: 10. CDR3 length: 16 amino acids. CDR3 nucleotide sequence: TGTGCCAGCAGCTCCCAGCTAGCGGGGGGGCAAAATGAGCAGTTCTTC. This translates into CASSSQLAGGQNEQFF.

CDR3 nucleotides: TGTGCCAGCACACAAAACAGGGGCCCCCAGCGGTATGGCTACACCTTC. Protein product: CASTQNRGPQRYGYTF. This chain uses TRBV7-9 with TRBJ1-2; 7 bases match TRBD1. The V and J ends lost 7 bases and 5 bases, in that order; junction bases with no gene match: 16. This CDR3 is 16 amino acids long. Germline V lookup: CDR1 SEHNR, CDR2 FQNEAQ (reference sequence).

In this sample, this clone turned up once. V is TRBV7-2 and J is TRBJ2-7; 7 bases are shared with TRBD1. J lost 7 bases, V lost 2 bases, and 11 bases had no gene match. The germline V gene encodes CDR1 SGHTA and CDR2 FQGNSA. The CDR3 runs 15 residues. CDR3 coding DNA: TGTGCCAGCAGCTTACAGACGGGCCTCAGGGGGGAGCAGTACTTC. Amino acid sequence: CASSLQTGLRGEQYF.

This chain links TRBV6-6 with TRBJ1-4; D is ambiguous. This CDR3 region has 13 residues. In germline, CDR1 is MNHNY, CDR2 SVGAGI (reference sequence). V dropped 8 bases and J dropped 5 bases, with 12 bases sitting between them. The CDR3 loop is CASRRPPNEKLFF. The CDR3 DNA sequence: TGTGCCAGCCGGAGGCCGCCGAATGAAAAACTGTTTTTT.

This sequence joins TRBV18 and TRBJ2-7, with D possibly TRBD2 on 7 matching bases. There are 15 residues in the CDR3. V lost 5 bases and J lost 2, with 16 bases in between. Germline loops: CDR1 KGHSH, CDR2 LQKENI. The CDR3 region is CASSGGRESTYEQYF. The CDR3 nucleotides read TGTGCCAGCTCAGGGGGGCGGGAGTCGACCTACGAGCAGTACTTC. The variable domain in full, with the rest retrieved from reference TRBV18 and TRBJ2-7, is NAGVMQNPRHLVRRRGQEARLRCSPMKGHSHVYWYRQLPEEGLKFMVYLQKENIIDESGMPKERFSAEFPKEGPSILRIQQVVRGDSAAYFCASSGGRESTYEQYFGPGTRLTVT.

The chain recombines TRBV7-2 with TRBJ2-1; D not resolved. The germline V gene encodes CDR1 SGHTA and CDR2 FQGNSA. V was trimmed by 3 bases and J by 2 bases, leaving 11 bases between them. CDR3 length equals 15 residues. CDR3 amino acids: CASSFSPLAYNEQFF. In nucleotides, the CDR3 is TGTGCCAGCAGCTTTTCCCCACTTGCCTACAATGAGCAGTTCTTC.

This clone was seen a handful of times. The chain joins TRBV12-3 or TRBV12-4 to TRBJ1-1; possible D gene TRBD1, 6 bases. This CDR3 is built from 13 residues. Trimming removed 5 bases at V and 4 bases at J, with 11 bases between. The CDR3 sequence is CASSLHRATEAFF. The CDR3 nucleotides read TGTGCCAGCAGTCTACACAGGGCCACTGAAGCTTTCTTT.

This chain uses TRBV7-2 with TRBJ2-2, with a tentative D call TRBD1 (6 bases). This CDR3 region has 13 residues. V lost 4 bases to trimming and J lost 5 bases, with 8 bases between them. From germline, CDR1 is SGHTA and CDR2 FQGNSA. The CDR3 loop is CASSSRGTGELFF. As DNA, the CDR3 is TGTGCCAGCAGCTCCAGGGGAACCGGGGAGCTGTTTTTT.

This clone occurred a few times. J is TRBJ1-4 and V is TRBV2; D not resolved. V was shortened by 7 bases and J by 0 bases, with 12 bases between the two germline ends. The CDR3 totals 15 residues. The germline CDR1 and CDR2 sequences are SNHLY and FYNNEI. The CDR3 DNA sequence: TGTGCCAGCAAGCTAGACGGAGCAACTAATGAAAAACTGTTTTTT. It translates to CASKLDGATNEKLFF.

V usage is TRBV9 and J usage is TRBJ1-2; D remains unclear. V lost 5 bases, J lost 0 bases, and 8 bases lay in between. The CDR3 is 13 amino acids. Germline V lookup: CDR1 SGDLS, CDR2 YYNGEE. CDR3 region: CASSPGTNYGYTF. CDR3 in DNA: TGTGCCAGCAGTCCAGGTACTAACTATGGCTACACCTTC.

In DNA form, the CDR3 reads TGTGCCACCAGTGGCCAGGGGGGAAACCAAGAGACCCAGTACTTC. Its translation: CATSGQGGNQETQYF. This chain uses TRBV24-1 with TRBJ2-5; possibly TRBD1 for D (7 bases). The CDR3 extends over 15 amino acids. The V end was cut by 5 bases, the J end by 0 bases, with 12 bases between. The germline V gene has CDR1 KGHDR and CDR2 SFDVKD.

This clone was detected a few times. This chain joins TRBV24-1 and TRBJ2-3; the D gene is possibly TRBD2 (6 bases). Trimming stripped 10 bases from V and 6 bases from J, with 19 bases between. This CDR3 has 14 residues. CDR1 is KGHDR and CDR2 is SFDVKD in the germline V gene. The CDR3: CATNGGIAWDTQYF. The CDR3 DNA follows: TGTGCCACTAACGGAGGGATAGCTTGGGATACGCAGTATTTT.

This clone was detected only once. CDR3: CASSPGTGWNSPLHF. CDR3 nucleotide sequence: TGTGCCAGCAGCCCCGGGACAGGGTGGAATTCACCCCTCCACTTT. The V and J genes are TRBV3-1 (or the pseudogene TRBV3-2) and TRBJ1-6; 9 nucleotides align to TRBD1. V trimming: 4 bases; J trimming: 7 bases; junction bases outside the gene matches: 5. This CDR3 has 15 residues. Per the germline V gene, CDR1 is LGHDT and CDR2 is YNNKEL (reference sequence).

V is TRBV7-9 and J is TRBJ1-5; tentatively, D is TRBD1 (5 bases). The length of the CDR3 is 16 residues. Per the germline V gene, CDR1 is SEHNR and CDR2 is FQNEAQ (reference sequence). The V end lost 5 bases, the J end lost 0 bases, and 14 bases lay between the germline ends. CDR3 amino acids: CASSRNQGSSNQPQHF. The CDR3, as DNA: TGTGCCAGCAGCCGTAACCAGGGTTCTAGCAATCAGCCCCAGCATTTT.

This chain's CDR3 is CANLRTGNTIYF. The DNA of the CDR3 is TGTGCCAACTTACGGACAGGAAACACCATATATTTT. This chain joins TRBV6-5 and TRBJ1-3; D may be TRBD1 (5 bases). CDR1 MNHEY and CDR2 SVGAGI come from the germline V gene. V was cut by 10 bases and J by 4 bases, with 11 bases left in between. CDR3 length: 12 residues.

The chain combines TRBV28 with TRBJ1-6, with D perhaps TRBD1 (5 bases). Trimming took 5 bases from V and 10 from J, leaving 15 bases between them. Germline-derived CDR1 and CDR2 are MDHEN and SYDVKM. The CDR3 has 14 amino acids. CDR3 coding DNA: TGTGCCAGCAGTACCAGGGACTTGGCCTCACCCCTCCACTTT. Amino acids: CASSTRDLASPLHF.

The V call is TRBV7-8, the J call TRBJ2-7; 7 bases are a match to TRBD1. Trimming removed 6 bases from V and 3 bases from J; junction bases left unmatched: 11. Per the germline V gene, CDR1 is SGHVS and CDR2 is FQNEAQ. This CDR3 comprises 15 residues. The CDR3 here is CASSGNRDSYYEQYF. CDR3 DNA sequence: TGTGCCAGCAGTGGCAACCGGGACAGCTACTACGAGCAGTACTTC.